The T cell receptor beta chain described here comes from a study of STAT5B mutations in CD4+ large granular lymphocyte leukemia. Study-wide points: Top patient clones used TRBV06 genes more often: 8/27 versus 2/35 in controls. Patient CD4-sorted repertoires looked more clonal than healthy CD4+ repertoires, even without putative leukemic clones. Around 25% of private leukemic clonotypes occurred rarely in other patients' non-leukemic repertoires.

Notes on this clone: Its specificity is unknown.

CDR1 is MRHNA and CDR2 is SNTAGT in the germline V gene. The CDR3 sequence is 13 residues long. V trimming: 3 bases; J trimming: 7 bases; junction bases outside the gene matches: 1. Some clones are missing from TCRdb's copy, which holds only in-frame ones; the method was immunoSEQ multiplex PCR. This sample has about 32,000 clones, with 72% found just once. Healthy controls were blood donor buffy coats. This chain connects TRBV6-4 to TRBJ1-5, with TRBD1 identical over 9 bases. The clonotype comes from a human donor in good health. Sequencing was carried out using CD4+ T cells from blood buffy coats. As DNA, the CDR3 is TGTGCCAGCAGTGAGGACAGGGGACAGCCCCAGCATTTT. Its translation is CASSEDRGQPQHF.